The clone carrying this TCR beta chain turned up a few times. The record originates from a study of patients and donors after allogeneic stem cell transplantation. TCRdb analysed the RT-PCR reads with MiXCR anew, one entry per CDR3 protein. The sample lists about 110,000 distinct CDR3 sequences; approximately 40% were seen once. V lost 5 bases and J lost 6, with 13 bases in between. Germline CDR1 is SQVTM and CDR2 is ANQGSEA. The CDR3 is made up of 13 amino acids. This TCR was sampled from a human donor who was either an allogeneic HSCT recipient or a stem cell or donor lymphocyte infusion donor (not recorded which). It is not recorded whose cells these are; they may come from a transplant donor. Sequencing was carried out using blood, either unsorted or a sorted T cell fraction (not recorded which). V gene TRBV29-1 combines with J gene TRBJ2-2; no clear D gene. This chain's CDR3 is CSVRVGRPGELFF. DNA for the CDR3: TGCAGCGTTCGTGTAGGGCGCCCCGGGGAGCTGTTTTTT.